Listed here are 31 T cell receptor beta chains from one sample, sequenced in a study of identical twins (dated by TCRdb to 2015 to 2016). Library preparation employed 5' RACE. Sequencing used an Illumina HiSeq 2000. TCRdb trimmed public reads at Q25 via fastp, called clones via MiXCR and kept in-frame beta chains. One record per CDR3 amino acid sequence lists the most common genes and DNA. The sample contains about 330,000 distinct CDR3 sequences, around an eighth of them found a single time. Around 7.8% of the sample rests with the top ten. These sequences were also reported in another study, on yellow fever vaccine responses in identical twins.

The sample taken for sequencing was CD8+ T cells sorted from blood. The receptors were gathered from a woman aged 18-30 years in good health.

This clonotype has a count of ten or more. The rearrangement links TRBV12-3 or TRBV12-4 to TRBJ1-5; D is ambiguous. The CDR3 sequence is 15 residues long. The V and J ends lost 3 bases and 1 base respectively, with 10 bases between them. The CDR3 sequence is CASSLSGESNQPQHF. CDR3 DNA sequence: TGTGCCAGCAGTTTGTCGGGAGAGAGCAATCAGCCCCAGCATTTT.

This clonotype was seen ten or more times. This rearrangement joins TRBV5-1 to TRBJ2-1; 8 positions match TRBD2. The CDR3 sequence is 15 residues long. Germline V gene sequence: CDR1 SGHRS, CDR2 YFSETQ. V lost 1 base and J lost 2; bases outside the gene matches: 2. The CDR3 loop reads CASSLSGGTYNEQFF. The CDR3 coding sequence is TGCGCCAGCAGCTTGAGCGGGGGAACCTACAATGAGCAGTTCTTC.

Ten or more counts support this clonotype. CDR3 coding DNA: TGTGCCAGCAGCCTCGGGTGGAATGAGCAGTTCTTC. Translated, it gives CASSLGWNEQFF. V and J are TRBV12-3 or TRBV12-4 and TRBJ2-1; no clear D. The CDR3 spans 12 residues. The germline V and J ends were trimmed by 6 bases and 7 bases, with 10 bases remaining between them.

V gene TRBV11-2 combines with J gene TRBJ2-1, with D unresolved. The germline V gene has CDR1 SGHAT and CDR2 FQNNGV. The germline V and J ends were trimmed by 10 bases and 7 bases, with 14 bases remaining between them. This CDR3 has 12 residues. In DNA, the CDR3 is TGTGCCATCCCCTACATCGATAATGAGCAGTTCTTC. This sequence encodes CAIPYIDNEQFF.

A few counts support this clonotype. This rearrangement joins TRBV7-9 to TRBJ2-5; the match to TRBD2 covers 7 bases. Germline V gives CDR1 SEHNR, CDR2 FQNEAQ (reference sequence). This CDR3 has 16 amino acids. The V segment lost 1 base and the J segment 2 bases; nucleotides outside the gene matches: 7. CDR3 in amino acids: CASSLGSGGLQETQYF. The CDR3 nucleotides read TGTGCCAGCAGCTTAGGCTCGGGAGGTTTACAAGAGACCCAGTACTTC.

The sample holds a few counts of this clonotype. CDR3 region: CASSLQREQFF. DNA of the CDR3: TGCGCCAGCAGCCTTCAAAGGGAGCAGTTCTTC. The chain is built from TRBV5-1 and TRBJ2-1; no firm D call. The length of the CDR3 is 11 residues. Germline CDR1 SGHRS, CDR2 YFSETQ. Trimming left V 4 bases short and J 10 bases short, with 9 bases between.

This clonotype has just a few counts. The V call is TRBV28, the J call TRBJ2-7, with D perhaps TRBD1 or TRBD2 (6 bases each). V lost 7 bases and J 6 bases, leaving 19 bases between the germline ends. Germline loops: CDR1 MDHEN, CDR2 SYDVKM. This CDR3 has 14 amino acids. CDR3 sequence reads: CASTDRRVSSEQYF. The CDR3 DNA sequence: TGTGCCAGCACAGACAGGAGGGTCTCATCCGAGCAGTACTTC.

This clonotype showed up just a few times. The V and J genes are TRBV5-1 and TRBJ2-2; perhaps TRBD2 as D (5 bases). Per the germline V gene, CDR1 is SGHRS and CDR2 is YFSETQ. CDR3 length equals 17 residues. The V and J ends lost 3 bases and 0 bases respectively, with 15 bases between them. In nucleotides, the CDR3 is TGCGCCAGCAGCTCACTTTCGGGGTTCGCGAACACCGGGGAGCTGTTTTTT. Its translation is CASSSLSGFANTGELFF.

V gene TRBV9 combines with J gene TRBJ2-5; 7 nucleotides agree with TRBD1. J was trimmed by 1 base and V by 4 bases; bases with no gene match: 13. Germline values: CDR1 SGDLS, CDR2 YYNGEE. This CDR3 spans 17 amino acids. CDR3 loop: CASSSNPLEGAQETQYF. For the CDR3, the DNA is TGTGCCAGCAGCTCTAACCCGCTCGAGGGGGCCCAAGAGACCCAGTACTTC. The variable domain in full, completed from reference TRBV9 and TRBJ2-5, reads DSGVTQTPKHLITATGQRVTLRCSPRSGDLSVYWYQQSLDQGLQFLIQYYNGEERAKGNILERFSAQQFPDLHSELNLSSLELGDSALYFCASSSNPLEGAQETQYFGPGTRLLVL.

The CDR3 DNA reads as TGTGCCAGCATCAACAGGGCTGGAAACACCATATATTTT. Residues: CASINRAGNTIYF. V gene TRBV7-9 combines with J gene TRBJ1-3; a possible D gene is TRBD1 (6 bases). Trimming removed 7 bases from V and 2 bases from J, with 9 bases in between. Per the germline V gene, CDR1 is SEHNR and CDR2 is FQNEAQ (reference sequence). The CDR3 has 13 amino acids.

This clonotype was seen a few times. The V gene is TRBV6-1, the J gene TRBJ2-3; a possible D gene is TRBD2 (5 bases). The CDR3 runs 14 residues. Deletions cut 8 bases from V and 0 bases from J, with 12 bases between. Germline V gives CDR1 MNHNS, CDR2 SASEGT. The CDR3 nucleotides are TGTGCCAGCCATCCAGCGGAGAGCACAGATACGCAGTATTTT. The encoded protein is CASHPAESTDTQYF.

This clonotype showed up just a few times. The V call is TRBV7-9, the J call TRBJ1-1; D is undetermined. CDR1 is SEHNR, CDR2 FQNEAQ, per germline (reference sequence). Trimming shortened V by 4 bases and J by 7 bases, and 10 bases separated the two germline ends. This CDR3 has 12 residues. The CDR3 DNA reads as TGTGCCAGCAGCTCCGGACGGAGTGAAGCTTTCTTT. Amino acid sequence: CASSSGRSEAFF.

The genes are TRBV4-1 and TRBJ2-1, with 9 bases aligning to TRBD1. Germline V CDR1 and CDR2: MGHRA, YSYEKL. There are 18 residues in the CDR3. The V and J ends lost 4 bases and 6 bases, in that order; junction bases with no gene match: 16. CDR3 in amino acids: CASSPGSSGTGFSNEQFF. DNA for the CDR3: TGCGCCAGCAGCCCAGGATCCTCCGGGACAGGGTTCAGCAATGAGCAGTTCTTC.

J is TRBJ2-7 and V is TRBV28, with unresolved D. V was clipped by 6 bases and J by 4 bases, with 10 bases between them. Germline values: CDR1 MDHEN, CDR2 SYDVKM. CDR3 size: 12 residues. The CDR3 loop is CASSSWGYEQYV. Written as DNA, the CDR3 is TGTGCCAGCAGCTCTTGGGGTTACGAGCAGTACGTC.

A few counts support this clonotype. The V and J genes are TRBV7-6 and TRBJ2-1, with 8 bases fitting TRBD2. The trim removed 3 bases at V and 2 bases at J, leaving 3 bases unmatched. The V gene's germline CDR1 is SGHVS and CDR2 FNYEAQ. The CDR3 totals 15 residues. CDR3 amino acids: CASSFQRGTYNEQFF. In nucleotides, the CDR3 is TGTGCCAGCAGCTTCCAGCGGGGGACCTACAATGAGCAGTTCTTC.

For the CDR3, the DNA is TGTGCCACCAGCAGAGATAAAGAGGCAGACCCTAACTATGGCTACACCTTC. As protein: CATSRDKEADPNYGYTF. The V call is TRBV15, the J call TRBJ1-2, with unresolved D. Germline V gene lookup returns CDR1 LNHNV and CDR2 YYDKDF (reference sequence). CDR3 size: 17 residues. Trimming removed 0 bases from V and 0 bases from J, with 14 bases in between.

This clonotype showed up many times. V usage is TRBV13 and J usage is TRBJ2-1; 12 bases line up with TRBD2. In germline, CDR1 is PRHDT, CDR2 FYEKMQ (reference sequence). CDR3 length: 20 amino acids. V was pared by 0 bases and J by 0 bases, with 9 bases of the junction left unmatched. The CDR3 DNA reads TGTGCCAGCAGCTTAGGGGGACCGGGACTAGCGGGCAGCTCCTACAATGAGCAGTTCTTC. This codes for CASSLGGPGLAGSSYNEQFF.

This clonotype was seen many times. CDR3 residues: CASSSGNLGAFF. CDR3 DNA: TGTGCCAGCAGTTCGGGGAACCTGGGGGCTTTCTTT. The chain is built from TRBV12-3 or TRBV12-4 and TRBJ1-1, with unresolved D. V was trimmed by 4 bases and J by 11 bases, leaving 14 bases between them. This CDR3 is built from 12 residues.

J is TRBJ2-5 and V is TRBV27; the D is unclear. The CDR3 consists of 15 residues. CDR1 is MNHEY and CDR2 is SMNVEV in the germline V gene (reference sequence). The ends were cut back, 7 bases at V and 0 bases at J, with 15 bases in the middle. Here the CDR3 reads CASNPPQLYQETQYF. The CDR3 region has the DNA TGTGCCAGCAATCCCCCACAGCTGTACCAAGAGACCCAGTACTTC.

This sequence joins TRBV24-1 and TRBJ2-1; tentative D call: TRBD2 (5 bases). The CDR3 length is 13 residues. Trimming cost V 6 bases and J 0 bases, with 5 bases left between them. Germline V gene data show CDR1 as KGHDR and CDR2 as SFDVKD. DNA for the CDR3: TGTGCCACCAGTAGCGGCTCCTACAATGAGCAGTTCTTC. Its translation: CATSSGSYNEQFF.

Regarding this clonotype: A read error is possible here, since a much larger clone lies one base away. The chain has TRBV28 and TRBJ2-7, with 8 bases that match TRBD1. The CDR3 sequence is 15 residues long. In germline, CDR1 is MDHEN, CDR2 SYDVKM. CDR3 sequence: CASSHDRGRDGELYF. Here the CDR3 DNA reads TGTGCCAGCAGCCATGACAGGGGTCGGGACGGCGAGCTGTACTTC.

With regard to this clonotype: The limits of the CDR3 on the DNA are not certain, so only TCRdb's listed CDR3 is given. V gene TRBV20-1 combines with J gene TRBJ2-2. In germline, CDR1 is DFQATT, CDR2 SNEGSKA (reference sequence). Including both end residues, the CDR3 is 14 amino acids long. The CDR3: CSARDSGSGELFFF.

This clonotype was counted ten times or more. The gene calls are TRBV7-9 and TRBJ2-1; 10 positions match TRBD2. V shed 6 bases, J shed 5 bases, and the junction held 7 bases outside the gene matches. The CDR3 consists of 15 residues. Germline V CDR1 and CDR2: SEHNR, FQNEAQ (reference sequence). The CDR3 sequence is CASSLPGLANNEQFF. For the CDR3, the DNA is TGTGCCAGCAGTCTCCCGGGACTAGCGAACAATGAGCAGTTCTTC.

This clonotype has only a few counts. The CDR3 DNA follows: TGTGCCAGCACCGTCGGCTTGGCACAAACCCAAGAGACCCAGTACTTC. It specifies CASTVGLAQTQETQYF. This chain uses TRBV11-2 with TRBJ2-5; D is undetermined. The CDR3 has 16 residues. The V and J ends lost 7 bases and 1 base respectively, with 19 bases between them. Germline CDR1 is SGHAT and CDR2 is FQNNGV.

The V and J genes are TRBV18 and TRBJ1-2; no reliable D call. V dropped 4 bases and J dropped 3 bases, with 3 bases sitting between them. The germline gives CDR1 KGHSH, CDR2 LQKENI. The CDR3 loop spans 11 amino acids. CDR3 coding DNA: TGTGCCAGCTCACGAGACTATGGCTACACCTTC. Its translation: CASSRDYGYTF.

This clonotype has only a few counts. The rearrangement joins TRBV7-9 to TRBJ2-2, with D tentatively TRBD1 or TRBD2 (5 bases each). Germline V gene lookup returns CDR1 SEHNR and CDR2 FQNEAQ (reference sequence). V dropped 4 bases and J dropped 7 bases, with 16 bases sitting between them. The CDR3 sequence is 15 residues long. CDR3 sequence: CASSSIGASSGELFF. DNA for the CDR3: TGTGCCAGCAGCTCAATCGGGGCGTCTAGCGGGGAGCTGTTTTTT. Using reference TRBV7-9 and TRBJ2-2 for the parts outside the CDR3, the full variable domain is DTGVSQNPRHKITKRGQNVTFRCDPISEHNRLYWYRQTLGQGPEFLTYFQNEAQLEKSRLLSDRFSAERPKGSFSTLEIQRTEQGDSAMYLCASSSIGASSGELFFGEGSRLTVL.

The gene calls are TRBV5-1 and TRBJ2-2; 7 bases are a match to TRBD2. Per the germline V gene, CDR1 is SGHRS and CDR2 is YFSETQ. The CDR3 spans 15 residues. The V and J ends lost 0 bases and 7 bases, in that order; junction bases with no gene match: 6. The CDR3 is CASSLAGGPNGELFF. The CDR3 DNA follows: TGCGCCAGCAGCTTGGCGGGAGGTCCGAACGGGGAGCTGTTTTTT. Based on the CDR3 plus reference TRBV5-1 and TRBJ2-2, the full variable domain is KAGVTQTPRYLIKTRGQQVTLSCSPISGHRSVSWYQQTPGQGLQFLFEYFSETQRNKGNFPGRFSGRQFSNSRSEMNVSTLELGDSALYLCASSLAGGPNGELFFGEGSRLTVL.

V gene TRBV20-1 combines with J gene TRBJ2-3, with D maybe TRBD2 (5 bases). Germline assignment: CDR1 DFQATT and CDR2 SNEGSKA (reference sequence). V was clipped by 3 bases and J by 2 bases, with 15 bases between them. The CDR3 is 15 residues long. The DNA for the CDR3 is TGCAGTGCTAGGCCCCCGCGGGCTAACACAGATACGCAGTATTTT. Translated: CSARPPRANTDTQYF.

This clonotype was seen repeatedly, ten times or more. V gene TRBV4-2 combines with J gene TRBJ2-5; no reliable D call. Trimming shortened V by 0 bases and J by 1 base, and 6 bases separated the two germline ends. Germline V gene data show CDR1 as LGHNA and CDR2 as YNFKEQ. This CDR3 region has 14 residues. CDR3 protein: CASSQDGSQETQYF. CDR3 in DNA: TGTGCCAGCAGCCAAGATGGGTCCCAAGAGACCCAGTACTTC.

V is TRBV7-9 and J is TRBJ2-1; tentatively, D is TRBD2 (5 bases). Per the germline V gene, CDR1 is SEHNR and CDR2 is FQNEAQ (reference sequence). This CDR3 region has 14 residues. Trimming left V 0 bases short and J 4 bases short, with 7 bases between. The CDR3, as DNA: TGTGCCAGCAGCTTAGCGTCGGGATACAATGAGCAGTTCTTC. Its translation is CASSLASGYNEQFF.

In this sample, this clonotype turned up a few times. The J gene is TRBJ1-2, the V gene TRBV19; D ambiguous. V lost 1 base and J lost 4, with 4 bases in between. CDR1 is LNHDA and CDR2 is SQIVND in the germline V gene (reference sequence). This CDR3 has 12 residues. CDR3 protein: CASSIAAYGYTF. DNA for the CDR3: TGTGCCAGTAGTATAGCAGCCTATGGCTACACCTTC.